Detailed here is one TCR beta chain. What it binds is not known. Template switching added a universal primer site; cDNA carried unique molecular identifiers. TCRdb redid the calling of the 5' RACE reads with MiXCR, one entry per CDR3 protein. The table includes some 250,000 distinct CDR3 sequences, 12% detected once. These data are taken from a study of identical twins. The study, taken as a whole, reports: Clonotypes of the beta chain that were abundant in cord blood carried fewer insertions (memory repertoires showed none). Models came in too low on out-of-frame TCR alpha sharing in monozygotic twins.

This CDR3 comprises 16 residues. Germline trimming cut 2 bases from V and 4 bases from J; bases unmatched to any gene: 9. Germline V gene lookup returns CDR1 DFQATT and CDR2 SNEGSKA (reference sequence). This sample was shared with a second study, whose subject was yellow fever vaccine responses in identical twins.

Sequencing was done on a sample of memory (CD45RO+) T cells sorted from blood. The TCR originated in a woman between 18 and 29 years old in good health. The chain carries TRBV20-1 and TRBJ2-2; TRBD2 aligns across 8 bases. CDR3 loop: CSARPSGTSSTGELFF. In DNA form, the CDR3 reads TGCAGTGCTAGACCCTCCGGGACTAGTAGCACCGGGGAGCTGTTTTTT.